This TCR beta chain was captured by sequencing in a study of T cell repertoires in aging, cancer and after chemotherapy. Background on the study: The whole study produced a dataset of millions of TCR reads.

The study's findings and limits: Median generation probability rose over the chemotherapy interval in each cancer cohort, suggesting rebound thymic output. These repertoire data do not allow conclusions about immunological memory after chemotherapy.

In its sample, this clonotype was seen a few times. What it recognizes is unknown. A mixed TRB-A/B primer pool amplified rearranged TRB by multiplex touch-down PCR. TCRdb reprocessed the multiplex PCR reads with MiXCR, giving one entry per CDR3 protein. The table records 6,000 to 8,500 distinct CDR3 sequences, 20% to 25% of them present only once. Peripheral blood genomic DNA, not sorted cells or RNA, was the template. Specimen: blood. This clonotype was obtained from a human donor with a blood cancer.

This chain's CDR3 is CASSYLLGPLEGGELFF. The CDR3 nucleotides read TGTGCCAGCAGTTACCTTCTTGGCCCCCTTGAAGGCGGGGAGCTGTTTTTT. This rearrangement joins TRBV6-5 to TRBJ2-2; D unresolved. Per germline, CDR1 MNHEY and CDR2 SVGAGI. The CDR3 is made up of 17 amino acids. V shed 2 bases and J shed 7 bases, with 20 bases lying between them.